The source of this T cell receptor beta chain is a study of cytomegalovirus exposure and HLA in healthy donors. Whole-study results and caveats: In a later analysis, across HLA loci, associated TCR counts were highest for DRB1, lowest for HLA-C.

V lost 0 bases to trimming and J lost 9 bases, with 3 bases between them. The CDR3 totals 12 residues. Germline CDR1 and CDR2: LGHNA and YSLEER. PCR amplification relied on 60 Vbeta primers (plus 13 Jbeta primers). The data were produced by immunoSEQ multiplex PCR, yet TCRdb's version contains in-frame clones alone and is incomplete. The profile shows 100,000 to 150,000 clones, about 84% of them singletons. To note about this clone: Antigen: not known.

Sequencing was carried out using PBMCs. This receptor was obtained from a man in his forties in good health and CMV-seronegative. V is TRBV4-3 and J is TRBJ1-6; D is unresolved. CDR3 loop: CASSQDSSPLHF. The CDR3 DNA is TGCGCCAGCAGCCAAGACAGTTCACCCCTCCACTTT.